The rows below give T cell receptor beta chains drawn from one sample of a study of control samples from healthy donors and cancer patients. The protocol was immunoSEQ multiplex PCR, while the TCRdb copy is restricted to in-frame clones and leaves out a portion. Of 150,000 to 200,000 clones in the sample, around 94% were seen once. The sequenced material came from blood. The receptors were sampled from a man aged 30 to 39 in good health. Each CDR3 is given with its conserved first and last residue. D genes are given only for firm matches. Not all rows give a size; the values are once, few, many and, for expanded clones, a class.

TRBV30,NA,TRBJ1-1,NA,CAWSRQATEAFF,TGTGCCTGGAGTCGACAGGCCACTGAAGCTTTCTTT
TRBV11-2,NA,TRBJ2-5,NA,CASSFQGQETQYF,TGTGCCAGCAGCTTTCAGGGACAAGAGACCCAGTACTTC
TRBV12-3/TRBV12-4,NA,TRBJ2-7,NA,CASSTRGAYEQYF,TGTGCCAGCAGTACCCGGGGTGCCTACGAGCAGTACTTC
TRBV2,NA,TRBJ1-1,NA,CASSGRGNTEAFF,TGTGCCAGCAGTGGTAGGGGGAACACTGAAGCTTTCTTT
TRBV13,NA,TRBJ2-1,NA,CASSHRKGVIYEQFF,TGTGCCAGCAGCCACCGGAAGGGGGTTATCTATGAGCAGTTCTTC
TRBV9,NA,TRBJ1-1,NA,CASSAVGEGSAEAFF,TGTGCCAGCAGCGCAGTAGGAGAGGGCTCGGCTGAAGCTTTCTTT
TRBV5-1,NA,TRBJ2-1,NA,CASSLRTASMITGQFF,TGCGCCAGCAGCTTGAGGACAGCTTCGATGATTACAGGGCAGTTCTTC
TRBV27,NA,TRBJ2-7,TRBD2,CASSGGLAATYEQYF,TGTGCCAGCAGTGGTGGACTAGCGGCAACCTACGAGCAGTACTTC
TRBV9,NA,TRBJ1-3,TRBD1,CASSPRTGQGNTIYF,TGTGCCAGCAGCCCCCGGACAGGGCAAGGAAACACCATATATTTT
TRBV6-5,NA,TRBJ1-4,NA,CASPSGGEKLFF,TGTGCCAGCCCTTCGGGTGGCGAAAAACTGTTTTTT
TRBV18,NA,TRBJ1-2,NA,CASSPPGVVDYGYTF,TGTGCCAGCTCACCACCAGGTGTCGTTGACTATGGCTACACCTTC
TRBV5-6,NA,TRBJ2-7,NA,CASSLSSRQHAYEQYF,TGTGCCAGCAGCTTGAGTAGCAGGCAGCATGCCTACGAGCAGTACTTC
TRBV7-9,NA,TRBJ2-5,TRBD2,CTSSLAKAGDKTQYF,TGTACCAGCAGCTTAGCGAAAGCGGGGGACAAGACCCAGTACTTC
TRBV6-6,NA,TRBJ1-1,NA,CASSSRLGTEAFF,TGTGCCAGCAGTTCCCGTCTGGGCACTGAAGCTTTCTTT
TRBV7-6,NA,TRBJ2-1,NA,CASSLAEVNEQFF,TGTGCCAGCAGCTTAGCGGAGGTAAATGAGCAGTTCTTC
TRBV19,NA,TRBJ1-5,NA,CASSIKGVIYNQPQHF,TGTGCCAGTAGTATTAAGGGGGTCATCTACAATCAGCCCCAGCATTTT
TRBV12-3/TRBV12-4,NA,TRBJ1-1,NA,CASRMGAGGEAFF,TGTGCCAGCAGGATGGGGGCCGGCGGGGAAGCTTTCTTT
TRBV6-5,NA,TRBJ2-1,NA,CASSPTGSYNEQFF,TGTGCCAGCAGTCCGACCGGGAGTTACAATGAGCAGTTCTTC
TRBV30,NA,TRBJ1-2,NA,CAWSVSRAGGYTF,TGTGCCTGGAGTGTAAGTCGGGCTGGGGGCTACACCTTC
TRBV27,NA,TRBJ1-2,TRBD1,CASSLMGQGTSNYGYTF,TGTGCCAGCAGTCTCATGGGACAGGGGACATCTAACTATGGCTACACCTTC
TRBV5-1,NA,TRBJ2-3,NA,CASSLNLAPDTQYF,TGCGCCAGCAGCTTGAATCTAGCGCCAGATACGCAGTATTTT
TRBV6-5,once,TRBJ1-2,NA,CASSSVGVGKIIGYTF,TGTGCCAGCAGTTCTGTTGGTGTAGGGAAGATTATAGGCTACACCTTC
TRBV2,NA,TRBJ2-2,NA,CASSNTGELFF,TGTGCCAGCAGTAACACCGGGGAGCTGTTTTTT
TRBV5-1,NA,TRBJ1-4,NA,CASSLVGSLSGNEKLFF,TGCGCCAGCAGCTTGGTCGGCAGCCTCTCGGGTAATGAAAAACTGTTTTTT
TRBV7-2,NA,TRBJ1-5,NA,CASSLAGSNQPQHF,TGTGCCAGCAGCTTAGCCGGTAGCAATCAGCCCCAGCATTTT
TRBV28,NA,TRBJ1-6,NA,CASRAQNLNNSPLHF,TGTGCCAGCAGGGCACAGAACCTCAATAATTCACCCCTCCACTTT
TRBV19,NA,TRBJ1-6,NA,CASSVYNSPLHF,TGTGCCAGTAGTGTATATAATTCACCCCTCCACTTT
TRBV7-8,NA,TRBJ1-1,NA,CASSLGQINTEAFF,TGTGCCAGCAGCTTAGGACAGATTAACACTGAAGCTTTCTTT
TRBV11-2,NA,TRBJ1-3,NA,CASSLDWQANIYF,TGTGCCAGCAGCTTAGATTGGCAGGCTAATATATATTTT
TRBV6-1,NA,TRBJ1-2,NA,CASRDSNYGYTF,TGTGCCAGCAGGGACAGTAACTATGGCTACACCTTC
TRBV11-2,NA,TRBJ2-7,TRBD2,CASSFLAGGPVLSSYEQYF,TGTGCCAGCAGCTTTCTCGCGGGAGGGCCGGTTCTGTCCTCCTACGAGCAGTACTTC
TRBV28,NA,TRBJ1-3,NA,CASSLFSGPFSGNTIYF,TGTGCCAGCAGTTTATTTTCAGGGCCCTTCTCTGGAAACACCATATATTTT
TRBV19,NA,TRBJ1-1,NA,CASSISGFMNTEAFF,TGTGCCAGTAGTATTTCAGGTTTCATGAACACTGAAGCTTTCTTT
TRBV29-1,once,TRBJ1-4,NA,CSARRRGMNEKLFF,TGCAGCGCCCGCCGTAGGGGAATGAATGAAAAACTGTTTTTT
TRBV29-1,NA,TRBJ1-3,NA,CSVEELQGFSGNTIYF,TGCAGCGTTGAAGAGTTACAGGGTTTCTCTGGAAACACCATATATTTT
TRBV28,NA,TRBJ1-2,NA,CASSPQGLGYGYTF,TGTGCCAGCAGTCCCCAGGGGCTCGGCTATGGCTACACCTTC
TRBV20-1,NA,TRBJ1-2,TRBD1,CSASPGGLGGYTF,TGCAGTGCTAGTCCAGGGGGCTTGGGAGGCTACACCTTC
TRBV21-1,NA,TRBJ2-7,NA,CASSKGILIGQRRNEQYF,TGTGCCAGCAGCAAAGGCATATTGATAGGACAAAGGAGGAACGAGCAGTACTTC
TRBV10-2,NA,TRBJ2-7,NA,CASRSLSRTEAYEQYF,TGCGCCAGCAGGTCCCTCTCTCGGACTGAAGCCTACGAGCAGTACTTC
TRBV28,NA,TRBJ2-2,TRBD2,CASSFPSGGPGELFF,TGTGCCAGCAGTTTCCCTAGCGGGGGGCCCGGGGAGCTGTTTTTT
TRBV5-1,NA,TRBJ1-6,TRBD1,CASSLTGVQSPLHF,TGCGCCAGCAGCCTCACAGGGGTTCAATCACCCCTCCACTTT
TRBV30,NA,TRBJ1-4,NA,CAWSVRATNEKLFF,TGTGCCTGGAGTGTGAGGGCAACTAATGAAAAACTGTTTTTT
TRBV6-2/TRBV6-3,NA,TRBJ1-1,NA,CASSLRPVNTEAFF,TGTGCCAGCAGCCTCCGACCGGTGAACACTGAAGCTTTCTTT
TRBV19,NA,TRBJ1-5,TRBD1,CASRRGQGSNQPQHF,TGTGCCAGTAGGCGAGGACAGGGCAGCAATCAGCCCCAGCATTTT
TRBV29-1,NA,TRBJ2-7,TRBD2,CSVEGTSGSAYEQYF,TGCAGCGTTGAAGGGACTAGCGGGAGTGCCTACGAGCAGTACTTC
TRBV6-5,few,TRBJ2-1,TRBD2,CASSLEGAGGGEQFF,TGTGCCAGCAGCCTCGAAGGAGCGGGAGGGGGGGAGCAGTTCTTC
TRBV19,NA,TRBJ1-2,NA,CASTQTPAGKTGYTF,TGTGCCAGTACCCAGACCCCAGCAGGAAAGACCGGCTACACCTTC
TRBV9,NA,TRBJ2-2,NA,CASSGIRGRVTGELFF,TGTGCCAGCAGCGGTATCAGGGGGAGGGTCACCGGGGAGCTGTTTTTT
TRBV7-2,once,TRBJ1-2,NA,CASSLGGDSEGYTF,TGTGCCAGCAGCTTGGGGGGCGATTCTGAAGGCTACACCTTC
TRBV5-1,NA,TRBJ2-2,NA,CASSGNTGELFF,TGCGCCAGCAGCGGTAACACCGGGGAGCTGTTTTTT
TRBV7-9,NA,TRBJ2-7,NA,CASSLSRAGRYEQYF,TGTGCCAGCAGCTTAAGTCGGGCGGGCCGTTACGAGCAGTACTTC
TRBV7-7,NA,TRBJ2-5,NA,CASGRELETQYF,TGTGCCAGTGGCAGGGAGTTGGAGACCCAGTACTTC
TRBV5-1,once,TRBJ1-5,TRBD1,CASSSTGGDNQPQHF,TGCGCCAGCAGCTCGACAGGGGGAGACAATCAGCCCCAGCATTTT
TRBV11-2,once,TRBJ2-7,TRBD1,CASSPRQGVGEQYF,TGTGCCAGCAGCCCGAGACAGGGGGTCGGCGAGCAGTACTTC